The rows below give T cell receptor beta chains drawn from one sample of a study of T cells after posttransplantation cyclophosphamide. Assay: immunoSEQ multiplex PCR; the TCRdb copy retains only in-frame clones and omits some. This sample carries about 24,000 clones, more than 70% of them seen once, and the ten largest clones take approximately 8%. Sequencing used PBMCs, obtained after an allogeneic stem cell transplant with a calcineurin inhibitor and methotrexate. The receptors stem from a female patient in her fifties or sixties who received an allogeneic stem cell transplant from an unrelated donor, was CMV-positive, and had chronic GVHD only. A subset of T cells may come from the graft donor. Each CDR3 is given with its conserved first and last residue. The order of the fields is J gene, V gene, D gene, clone size, CDR3 protein, CDR3 DNA. The D gene is left open where the match is weak. The listing skips clone size in some rows; elsewhere it reads once, few, many or a size class.

j_gene: TRBJ2-5; v_gene: TRBV7-2; d_gene: .; abundance: .; CDR3aa: CASNRKADPQETQYF; CDR3nt: TGTGCCAGCAACAGAAAGGCCGATCCCCAAGAGACCCAGTACTTC
j_gene: TRBJ2-1; v_gene: TRBV7-2; d_gene: TRBD2; abundance: .; CDR3aa: CASSLAGTSVHNEQFF; CDR3nt: TGTGCCAGCAGCCTAGCCGGGACTAGCGTTCACAATGAGCAGTTCTTC
j_gene: TRBJ2-3; v_gene: TRBV28; d_gene: TRBD1; abundance: .; CDR3aa: CASSRGQGGDTQYF; CDR3nt: TGTGCCAGCAGCCGGGGACAGGGCGGAGATACGCAGTATTTT
j_gene: TRBJ1-1; v_gene: TRBV11-1; d_gene: .; abundance: .; CDR3aa: CASSFDRGNTEAFF; CDR3nt: TGTGCCAGCAGCTTCGACCGGGGGAACACTGAAGCTTTCTTT
j_gene: TRBJ2-1; v_gene: TRBV9; d_gene: TRBD2; abundance: .; CDR3aa: CASSPRLAGGPSNEQFF; CDR3nt: TGTGCCAGCAGCCCACGACTGGCGGGAGGGCCAAGCAATGAGCAGTTCTTC
j_gene: TRBJ2-5; v_gene: TRBV19; d_gene: TRBD2; abundance: .; CDR3aa: CASSIGLAGLETQYF; CDR3nt: TGTGCCAGTAGTATTGGACTAGCGGGATTAGAGACCCAGTACTTC
j_gene: TRBJ2-2; v_gene: TRBV6-4; d_gene: .; abundance: .; CDR3aa: CASSAPLAVNTGELFF; CDR3nt: TGTGCCAGCAGCGCCCCGTTGGCAGTGAACACCGGGGAGCTGTTTTTT
j_gene: TRBJ2-5; v_gene: TRBV30; d_gene: .; abundance: .; CDR3aa: CAWSEDTGSRETQYF; CDR3nt: TGTGCCTGGAGTGAGGACACAGGGAGCCGAGAGACCCAGTACTTC
j_gene: TRBJ1-2; v_gene: TRBV7-2; d_gene: .; abundance: .; CDR3aa: CASSYRQNYGYTF; CDR3nt: TGTGCCAGCAGCTACCGACAGAACTATGGCTACACCTTC
j_gene: TRBJ2-7; v_gene: TRBV4-1; d_gene: .; abundance: .; CDR3aa: CASSQGTGRVEQYF; CDR3nt: TGCGCCAGCAGCCAAGGGACAGGGAGGGTCGAGCAGTACTTC
j_gene: TRBJ2-7; v_gene: TRBV4-2; d_gene: .; abundance: .; CDR3aa: CASSQVGSSYEQYF; CDR3nt: TGTGCCAGCAGCCAAGTCGGTAGCTCCTACGAGCAGTACTTC
j_gene: TRBJ2-7; v_gene: TRBV29-1; d_gene: .; abundance: .; CDR3aa: CSVDGGRYEQYF; CDR3nt: TGCAGCGTTGATGGAGGGCGCTACGAGCAGTACTTC
j_gene: TRBJ1-4; v_gene: TRBV6-6; d_gene: .; abundance: .; CDR3aa: CASSYAQYEKLFF; CDR3nt: TGTGCCAGCAGTTACGCCCAGTATGAAAAACTGTTTTTT
j_gene: TRBJ2-1; v_gene: TRBV9; d_gene: .; abundance: .; CDR3aa: CASSVGDTTYNEQFF; CDR3nt: TGTGCCAGCAGCGTAGGGGACACTACCTACAATGAGCAGTTCTTC
j_gene: TRBJ2-5; v_gene: TRBV10-3; d_gene: TRBD1; abundance: .; CDR3aa: CAIQARGQPQETQYF; CDR3nt: TGTGCCATCCAAGCGAGGGGACAGCCACAAGAGACCCAGTACTTC
j_gene: TRBJ2-7; v_gene: TRBV7-9; d_gene: TRBD2; abundance: .; CDR3aa: CASSLLAGERYEQYF; CDR3nt: TGTGCCAGCAGCTTATTGGCGGGAGAGAGGTACGAGCAGTACTTC
j_gene: TRBJ2-1; v_gene: TRBV18; d_gene: TRBD2; abundance: .; CDR3aa: CASSPVTSGISNEQFF; CDR3nt: TGTGCCAGCTCACCGGTGACTAGCGGGATTTCCAATGAGCAGTTCTTC
j_gene: TRBJ1-2; v_gene: TRBV29-1; d_gene: TRBD1; abundance: .; CDR3aa: CSVHPGQGALGYTF; CDR3nt: TGCAGCGTACATCCGGGACAGGGGGCGTTAGGCTACACCTTC
j_gene: TRBJ2-5; v_gene: TRBV5-1; d_gene: .; abundance: .; CDR3aa: CASSLDNQGPTETQYF; CDR3nt: TGCGCCAGCAGCTTGGATAACCAGGGGCCGACTGAGACCCAGTACTTC
j_gene: TRBJ2-7; v_gene: TRBV2; d_gene: .; abundance: .; CDR3aa: CASRQTGFTYEQYF; CDR3nt: TGTGCCAGCAGGCAGACAGGATTTACCTACGAGCAGTACTTC
j_gene: TRBJ1-2; v_gene: TRBV23-1; d_gene: .; abundance: .; CDR3aa: CASSQSSSNGYTF; CDR3nt: TGCGCCAGCAGTCAATCGAGTTCGAATGGCTACACCTTC
j_gene: TRBJ2-2; v_gene: TRBV7-6; d_gene: .; abundance: once; CDR3aa: CASSLSVTGELFF; CDR3nt: TGTGCCAGCAGCTTATCGGTAACCGGGGAGCTGTTTTTT
j_gene: TRBJ2-7; v_gene: TRBV10-3; d_gene: .; abundance: few; CDR3aa: CAIRPDFSHEQYF; CDR3nt: TGTGCCATCCGTCCGGACTTTAGTCACGAGCAGTACTTC
j_gene: TRBJ2-7; v_gene: TRBV5-1; d_gene: TRBD2; abundance: .; CDR3aa: CASSLHRGTSGNGGTYEQYF; CDR3nt: TGCGCCAGCAGCTTGCACAGAGGGACTAGCGGGAATGGGGGGACCTACGAGCAGTACTTC
j_gene: TRBJ1-2; v_gene: TRBV28; d_gene: .; abundance: .; CDR3aa: CATSMGGWRDYGYTF; CDR3nt: TGTGCCACTTCTATGGGGGGGTGGAGGGACTATGGCTACACCTTC
j_gene: TRBJ2-2; v_gene: TRBV9; d_gene: .; abundance: .; CDR3aa: CASTLADSNTGELFF; CDR3nt: TGTGCCAGCACCCTAGCAGACTCGAACACCGGGGAGCTGTTTTTT
j_gene: TRBJ2-5; v_gene: TRBV5-8; d_gene: .; abundance: once; CDR3aa: CASSEGLGGTQYF; CDR3nt: TGTGCCAGCAGCGAGGGACTCGGTGGGACCCAGTACTTC
j_gene: TRBJ2-5; v_gene: TRBV25-1; d_gene: .; abundance: .; CDR3aa: CASSEFGEAETQYF; CDR3nt: TGTGCCAGCAGTGAATTTGGGGAGGCGGAGACCCAGTACTTC
j_gene: TRBJ2-7; v_gene: TRBV27; d_gene: .; abundance: .; CDR3aa: CASIKGGTYEQYF; CDR3nt: TGTGCCAGCATTAAGGGGGGGACTTACGAGCAGTACTTC
j_gene: TRBJ2-1; v_gene: TRBV9; d_gene: TRBD2; abundance: .; CDR3aa: CASSVAGLAGHINDEQFF; CDR3nt: TGTGCCAGCAGCGTAGCTGGTCTAGCGGGACACATCAACGATGAGCAGTTCTTC
j_gene: TRBJ1-4; v_gene: TRBV11-2; d_gene: .; abundance: .; CDR3aa: CASSLGSPGEKLFF; CDR3nt: TGTGCCAGCAGCTTAGGCTCCCCGGGGGAAAAACTGTTTTTT
j_gene: TRBJ1-4; v_gene: TRBV18; d_gene: .; abundance: .; CDR3aa: CASSPQLSGFNEKLFF; CDR3nt: TGTGCCAGCTCACCCCAGCTTTCAGGCTTCAATGAAAAACTGTTTTTT
j_gene: TRBJ1-5; v_gene: TRBV7-2; d_gene: .; abundance: .; CDR3aa: CASSLTRGDQPQHF; CDR3nt: TGTGCCAGCAGCTTAACCAGGGGTGATCAGCCCCAGCATTTT
j_gene: TRBJ1-1; v_gene: TRBV14; d_gene: TRBD1; abundance: .; CDR3aa: CASSPTGENTEAFF; CDR3nt: TGTGCCAGCAGCCCGACAGGGGAGAACACTGAAGCTTTCTTT
j_gene: TRBJ2-1; v_gene: TRBV5-1; d_gene: TRBD1; abundance: once; CDR3aa: CASSQPRQGSYNEQFF; CDR3nt: TGCGCCAGCAGCCAACCCAGACAGGGCTCCTACAATGAGCAGTTCTTC
j_gene: TRBJ1-5; v_gene: TRBV27; d_gene: TRBD1; abundance: .; CDR3aa: CASNLSGTAANQPQHF; CDR3nt: TGTGCCAGCAATTTATCAGGGACAGCGGCAAATCAGCCCCAGCATTTT
j_gene: TRBJ2-7; v_gene: TRBV7-8; d_gene: .; abundance: .; CDR3aa: CASVRRGRQPGEQYF; CDR3nt: TGTGCCAGCGTCAGGAGGGGCCGACAGCCCGGCGAGCAGTACTTC
j_gene: TRBJ1-1; v_gene: TRBV4-2; d_gene: TRBD1; abundance: .; CDR3aa: CASSQEQGAKNTEAFF; CDR3nt: TGTGCCAGCAGCCAAGAACAGGGGGCGAAGAACACTGAAGCTTTCTTT
j_gene: TRBJ2-3; v_gene: TRBV29-1; d_gene: TRBD2; abundance: .; CDR3aa: CSVLPGLPSWGTDTQYF; CDR3nt: TGCAGCGTTCTGCCGGGACTACCGTCTTGGGGCACAGATACGCAGTATTTT
j_gene: TRBJ2-7; v_gene: TRBV7-3; d_gene: .; abundance: .; CDR3aa: CASSPNPGSYEQYF; CDR3nt: TGTGCCAGCAGCCCCAATCCAGGCTCCTACGAGCAGTACTTC
j_gene: TRBJ2-1; v_gene: TRBV27; d_gene: TRBD1; abundance: .; CDR3aa: CASSLSSYGQGANGNEQFF; CDR3nt: TGTGCCAGCAGTTTATCCTCGTACGGACAGGGGGCGAACGGCAATGAGCAGTTCTTC
j_gene: TRBJ2-3; v_gene: TRBV27; d_gene: TRBD2; abundance: .; CDR3aa: CASSKNPSGTTDTQYF; CDR3nt: TGTGCCAGCAGTAAGAACCCTAGCGGGACGACAGATACGCAGTATTTT
j_gene: TRBJ2-2; v_gene: TRBV10-1; d_gene: TRBD2; abundance: .; CDR3aa: CASSGSGGGDTGELFF; CDR3nt: TGCGCCAGCAGCGGGTCGGGAGGAGGAGACACCGGGGAGCTGTTTTTT
j_gene: TRBJ2-3; v_gene: TRBV27; d_gene: .; abundance: .; CDR3aa: CASSLRRTDTQYF; CDR3nt: TGTGCCAGCAGTTTACGCAGGACAGATACGCAGTATTTT
j_gene: TRBJ1-1; v_gene: TRBV19; d_gene: .; abundance: once; CDR3aa: CASRTPGHHHTEAFF; CDR3nt: TGTGCCAGTAGGACCCCGGGACACCATCACACTGAAGCTTTCTTT
j_gene: TRBJ2-7; v_gene: TRBV7-2; d_gene: TRBD2; abundance: .; CDR3aa: CASSLDLSSGTYEQYF; CDR3nt: TGTGCCAGCAGCTTAGATCTGTCTAGCGGAACATACGAGCAGTACTTC
j_gene: TRBJ2-7; v_gene: TRBV5-1; d_gene: TRBD2; abundance: .; CDR3aa: CASSLGLAGGRYEQYF; CDR3nt: TGCGCCAGCAGCTTGGGACTAGCGGGAGGGAGGTACGAGCAGTACTTC
j_gene: TRBJ2-7; v_gene: TRBV4-1; d_gene: TRBD1; abundance: .; CDR3aa: CASSPAGGGNSYEQYF; CDR3nt: TGCGCCAGCAGCCCCGCAGGGGGCGGGAACTCCTACGAGCAGTACTTC
j_gene: TRBJ2-1; v_gene: TRBV6-1; d_gene: .; abundance: .; CDR3aa: CASSALKGVEQFF; CDR3nt: TGTGCCAGCAGTGCACTCAAGGGGGTTGAGCAGTTCTTC
j_gene: TRBJ2-7; v_gene: TRBV18; d_gene: .; abundance: .; CDR3aa: CASSAVAVLSYEQYF; CDR3nt: TGTGCCAGCTCAGCCGTGGCGGTGCTCTCGTACGAGCAGTACTTC
j_gene: TRBJ1-1; v_gene: TRBV18; d_gene: .; abundance: .; CDR3aa: CASSPAENTEAFF; CDR3nt: TGTGCCAGCTCACCAGCAGAGAACACTGAAGCTTTCTTT
j_gene: TRBJ1-1; v_gene: TRBV9; d_gene: .; abundance: .; CDR3aa: CASSPGDDTEAFF; CDR3nt: TGTGCCAGCAGCCCAGGCGATGACACTGAAGCTTTCTTT
j_gene: TRBJ1-2; v_gene: TRBV27; d_gene: .; abundance: .; CDR3aa: CASKTTAVGGYTF; CDR3nt: TGTGCCAGCAAAACCACAGCAGTCGGTGGCTACACCTTC
j_gene: TRBJ1-2; v_gene: TRBV28; d_gene: .; abundance: .; CDR3aa: CASRQTTAWPPGYTF; CDR3nt: TGTGCCAGCAGACAGACGACAGCGTGGCCCCCTGGCTACACCTTC